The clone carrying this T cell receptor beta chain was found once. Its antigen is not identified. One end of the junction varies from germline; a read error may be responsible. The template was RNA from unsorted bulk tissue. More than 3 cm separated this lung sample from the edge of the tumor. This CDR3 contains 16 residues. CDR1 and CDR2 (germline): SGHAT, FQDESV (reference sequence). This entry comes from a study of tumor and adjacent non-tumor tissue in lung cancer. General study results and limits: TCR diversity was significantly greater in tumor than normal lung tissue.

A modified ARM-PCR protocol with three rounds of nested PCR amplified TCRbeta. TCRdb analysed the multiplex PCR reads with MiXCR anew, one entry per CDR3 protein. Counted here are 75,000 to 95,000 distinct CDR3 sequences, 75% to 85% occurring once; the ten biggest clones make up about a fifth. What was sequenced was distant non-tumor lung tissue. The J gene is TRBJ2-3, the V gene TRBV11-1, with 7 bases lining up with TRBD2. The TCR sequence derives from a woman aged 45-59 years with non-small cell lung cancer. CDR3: CVSSSLVGGRGDTRYF. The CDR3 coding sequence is TGTGTCAGCAGCTCCCTAGTGGGAGGGCGGGGAGATACGCGGTATTTT.